This T cell receptor beta chain was captured in a study of T cells in Graves' hyperthyroidism and ophthalmopathy. Regarding the study as a whole: Among clonotypes expanded in thyroid above 0.001, most were also found in blood. From stable hyperthyroidism, ophthalmopathy was set apart by a 13 V-J model.

Researchers amplified the TCR beta CDR3 regions from RNA transcripts. The HTBI set primed first-round TCR CDR3 RT-PCR. TCRdb reanalysed the multiplex PCR reads using MiXCR and keeps one entry per CDR3 protein. Of under 400,000 distinct CDR3 sequences in the sample, roughly 13% are singletons; the top ten hold 9.2%. For this clonotype: The antigen remains undetermined. An end of the junction differs from the germline gene, which may be a read error.

This CDR3 has 17 residues. CDR1 and CDR2 (germline): SNHLY, FYNNEI. The chain joins TRBV2 to TRBJ1-2, with D possibly matching TRBD1 (5 bases). The specimen was blood. The sequence came from a woman aged 18-29 years with Graves' hyperthyroidism. The CDR3 DNA reads as TGTGCCAGCAGTGAAGGGGGACCGCCGCAATTAAGCTATGGCTACGCCTTC. It is translated as CASSEGGPPQLSYGYAF.